A selection of T cell receptor beta chains follows, all from one sample in a study of blood T cell repertoires in COVID-19. Sequencing used immunoSEQ multiplex PCR; TCRdb keeps in-frame clones, though not all of them. The sample lists 70,000 or so clones; approximately 85% were seen once. The sample consisted of peripheral blood. Source of these receptors: an elderly woman with active or convalescent COVID-19. Both conserved end residues are part of each CDR3. A D gene is named only where the DNA matches it firmly. Rows may omit the clone size; those that give it use once, few, many or a size class.

v_call	d_call	clone_size	j_call	cdr3_length	cdr3_aa	cdr3_nt
TRBV6-1	TRBD1	few	TRBJ1-2	17	CASSEPGTGPPIYGYTF	TGTGCCAGCAGTGAACCCGGGACAGGCCCACCTATCTATGGCTACACCTTC
TRBV12-3/TRBV12-4	TRBD1	-	TRBJ2-1	13	CASSGQGFYEQFF	TGTGCCAGCAGTGGACAGGGGTTCTATGAGCAGTTCTTC
TRBV28	-	-	TRBJ1-4	18	CASSPPSRTEATNEKLFF	TGTGCCAGCAGTCCTCCTTCGCGGACAGAAGCAACTAATGAAAAACTGTTTTTT
TRBV9	-	-	TRBJ1-2	18	CASSVDVGPGADNYGYTF	TGTGCCAGCAGCGTAGACGTTGGGCCAGGGGCGGATAACTATGGCTACACCTTC
TRBV4-3	-	once	TRBJ1-2	13	CASSQVSGDGYTF	TGCGCCAGCAGCCAAGTTTCAGGGGATGGCTACACCTTC
TRBV5-8	-	-	TRBJ2-2	15	CASSLENLNTGELFF	TGTGCCAGCAGCTTGGAAAATCTGAACACCGGGGAGCTGTTTTTT
TRBV2	TRBD2	-	TRBJ2-5	15	CASSSLGLAEETQYF	TGTGCCAGCTCCTCATTAGGGCTAGCGGAAGAGACCCAGTACTTC
TRBV20-1	-	-	TRBJ1-5	14	CSASVQGLDQPQHF	TGCAGTGCTAGTGTTCAGGGGCTAGATCAGCCCCAGCATTTT
TRBV2	-	-	TRBJ2-4	12	CASTGGPNIQYF	TGTGCCAGCACCGGGGGGCCGAACATTCAGTACTTC
TRBV3-1/TRBV3-2	-	-	TRBJ2-3	17	CASSPQDRAGARDTQYF	TGTGCCAGCAGCCCCCAGGACAGGGCGGGGGCACGTGATACGCAGTATTTT
TRBV7-6	-	-	TRBJ1-1	14	CASSLYRANTEAFF	TGTGCCAGCAGCTTATACAGGGCGAACACTGAAGCTTTCTTT
TRBV12-5	-	-	TRBJ1-2	12	CASVDNNYGYTF	TGTGCTAGTGTAGACAATAATTATGGCTACACCTTC
TRBV28	-	-	TRBJ2-7	13	CASSLSPLYEQYF	TGTGCCAGCAGTTTATCTCCACTCTACGAGCAGTACTTC
TRBV2	-	-	TRBJ2-7	14	CASTRGGQIYEQYF	TGTGCCAGCACCCGGGGTGGGCAGATCTACGAGCAGTACTTC
TRBV2	-	-	TRBJ1-6	15	CASSERTGETSPLHF	TGTGCCAGCAGTGAGAGGACGGGGGAAACGTCACCCCTCCACTTT
TRBV7-2	-	-	TRBJ1-6	18	CASSSQMLRQVLNSPLHF	TGTGCCAGCAGCTCCCAAATGTTAAGACAGGTCCTTAATTCACCCCTCCACTTT
TRBV6-2/TRBV6-3	TRBD2	once	TRBJ2-7	15	CASSDPGLAVYEQYF	TGTGCCAGCAGTGATCCGGGACTAGCTGTATACGAGCAGTACTTC
TRBV6-2/TRBV6-3	TRBD1	-	TRBJ1-2	15	CASSTGTGGYYGYTF	TGTGCCAGCAGTACCGGGACAGGGGGCTATTATGGCTACACCTTC
TRBV28	TRBD1	-	TRBJ1-2	17	CASSTLGGTGMGYGYTF	TGTGCCAGCAGTACCCTAGGCGGGACAGGGATGGGGTATGGCTACACCTTC
TRBV18	TRBD1	few	TRBJ2-2	19	CASSPPTTGPTGLTGELFF	TGTGCCAGCTCACCACCTACGACAGGGCCGACCGGATTGACCGGGGAGCTGTTTTTT
TRBV6-5	TRBD2	-	TRBJ2-3	13	CASRKPGGDTQYF	TGTGCCAGCAGGAAACCGGGGGGAGATACGCAGTATTTT
TRBV5-8	-	few	TRBJ1-4	13	CASRVRANEKLFF	TGTGCCAGCCGGGTGAGGGCTAATGAAAAACTGTTTTTT
TRBV3-1/TRBV3-2	-	-	TRBJ1-1	13	CASSQIEATEAFF	TGTGCCAGCAGCCAAATAGAGGCCACTGAAGCTTTCTTT
TRBV4-1	TRBD1	-	TRBJ1-2	13	CASSQVGGFGYTF	TGCGCCAGCAGCCAAGTAGGGGGCTTCGGCTACACCTTC
TRBV5-1	-	-	TRBJ1-1	13	CASSLGQGIEAFF	TGCGCCAGCAGCTTGGGGCAGGGTATTGAAGCTTTCTTT
TRBV11-3	TRBD2	-	TRBJ2-5	13	CASSRGGQETQYF	TGTGCCAGCAGCCGGGGGGGCCAAGAGACCCAGTACTTC
TRBV19	TRBD1	-	TRBJ2-2	13	CATRTGVDGELFF	TGTGCTACCAGGACAGGGGTAGACGGGGAGCTGTTTTTT
TRBV27	-	-	TRBJ1-3	11	CASPPSGTIYF	TGTGCCAGCCCCCCCTCCGGCACCATATATTTT
TRBV24-1	TRBD2	-	TRBJ2-1	13	CATSQVGGNEQFF	TGTGCCACCAGTCAGGTGGGGGGGAATGAGCAGTTCTTC
TRBV5-1	-	-	TRBJ1-2	15	CASNPGAQGNYGYTF	TGCGCCAGCAACCCGGGTGCCCAGGGCAACTATGGCTACACCTTC
TRBV3-1/TRBV3-2	TRBD1	-	TRBJ2-7	15	CASSRAGTGSYEQYF	TGTGCCAGCAGCAGGGCCGGGACAGGGTCCTACGAGCAGTACTTC
TRBV7-9	-	-	TRBJ1-2	14	CASSAAGGNYGYTF	TGTGCCAGCAGCGCTGCGGGAGGAAACTATGGCTACACCTTC
TRBV6-5	-	-	TRBJ1-2	13	CASSYERGSGYTF	TGTGCCAGCAGTTACGAAAGGGGATCGGGCTACACCTTC